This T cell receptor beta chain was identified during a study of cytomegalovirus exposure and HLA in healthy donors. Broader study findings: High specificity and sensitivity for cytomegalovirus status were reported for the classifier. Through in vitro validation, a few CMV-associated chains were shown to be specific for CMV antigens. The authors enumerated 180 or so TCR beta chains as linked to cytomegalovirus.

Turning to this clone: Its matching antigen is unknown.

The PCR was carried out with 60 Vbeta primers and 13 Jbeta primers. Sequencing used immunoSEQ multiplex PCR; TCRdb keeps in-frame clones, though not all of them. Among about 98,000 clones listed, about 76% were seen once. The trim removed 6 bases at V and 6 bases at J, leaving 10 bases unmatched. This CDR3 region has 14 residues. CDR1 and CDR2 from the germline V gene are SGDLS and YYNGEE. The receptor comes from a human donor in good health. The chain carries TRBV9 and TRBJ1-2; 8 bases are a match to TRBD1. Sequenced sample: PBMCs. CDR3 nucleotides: TGTGCCAGCAACCTCGACAGGGGAGTAGATGGCTACACCTTC. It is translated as CASNLDRGVDGYTF. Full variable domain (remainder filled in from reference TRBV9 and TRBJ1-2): DSGVTQTPKHLITATGQRVTLRCSPRSGDLSVYWYQQSLDQGLQFLIQYYNGEERAKGNILERFSAQQFPDLHSELNLSSLELGDSALYFCASNLDRGVDGYTFGSGTRLTVV.